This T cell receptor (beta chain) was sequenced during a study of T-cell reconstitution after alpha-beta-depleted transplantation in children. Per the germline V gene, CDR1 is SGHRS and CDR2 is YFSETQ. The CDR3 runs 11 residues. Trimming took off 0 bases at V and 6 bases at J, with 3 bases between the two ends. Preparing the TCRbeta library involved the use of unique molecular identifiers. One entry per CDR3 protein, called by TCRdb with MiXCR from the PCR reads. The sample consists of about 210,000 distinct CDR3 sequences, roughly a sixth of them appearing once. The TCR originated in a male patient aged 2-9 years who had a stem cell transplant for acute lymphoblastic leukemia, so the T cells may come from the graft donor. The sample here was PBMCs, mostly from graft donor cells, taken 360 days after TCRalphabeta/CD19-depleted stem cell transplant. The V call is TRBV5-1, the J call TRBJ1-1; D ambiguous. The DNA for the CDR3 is TGCGCCAGCAGCTTGGGCGCTGAAGCTTTCTTT. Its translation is CASSLGAEAFF.